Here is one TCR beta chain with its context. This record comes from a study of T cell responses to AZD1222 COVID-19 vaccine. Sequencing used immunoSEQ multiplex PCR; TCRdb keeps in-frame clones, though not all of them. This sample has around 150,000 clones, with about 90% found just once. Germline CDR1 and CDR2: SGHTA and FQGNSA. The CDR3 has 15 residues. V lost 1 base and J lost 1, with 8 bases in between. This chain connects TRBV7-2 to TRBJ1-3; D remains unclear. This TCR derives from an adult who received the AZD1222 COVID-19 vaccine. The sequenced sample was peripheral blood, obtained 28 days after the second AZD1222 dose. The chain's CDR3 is CASSLEGRSGNTIYF. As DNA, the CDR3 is TGTGCCAGCAGCTTAGAGGGCAGGTCTGGAAACACCATATATTTT.